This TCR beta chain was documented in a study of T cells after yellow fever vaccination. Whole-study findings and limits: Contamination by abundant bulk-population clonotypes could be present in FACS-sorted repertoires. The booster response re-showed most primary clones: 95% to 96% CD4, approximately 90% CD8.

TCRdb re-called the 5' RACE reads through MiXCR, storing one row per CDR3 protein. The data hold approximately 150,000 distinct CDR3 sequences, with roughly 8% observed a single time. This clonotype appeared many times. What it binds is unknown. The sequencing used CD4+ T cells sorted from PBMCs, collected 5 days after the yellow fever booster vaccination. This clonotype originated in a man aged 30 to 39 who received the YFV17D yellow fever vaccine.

The CDR3 spells CSAGESGRVADTQYF. The CDR3, as DNA: TGCAGTGCGGGAGAGAGCGGGAGGGTGGCAGATACGCAGTATTTT. The genes are TRBV20-1 and TRBJ2-3; TRBD2 matches at 10 bases. The trim removed 6 bases at V and 4 bases at J, leaving 10 bases unmatched. CDR3 length: 15 residues. Germline CDR1 is DFQATT and CDR2 is SNEGSKA (reference sequence).